This T cell receptor beta chain stems from a study of shared clonotypes between healthy human individuals. Study context: CD4 naive cells filled three plates per donor, CD4 memory three, CD8 naive two and CD8 memory one. General study findings and limits: The study found 4.5% to 5% of naive CD4 clonotypes shared across a few donors. What naive subsets generally showed was a larger estimated richness than memory subsets showed.

This clone was counted a single time. Antigen: not known. The data were produced by immunoSEQ multiplex PCR, yet TCRdb's version contains in-frame clones alone and is incomplete. This sample carries about 600,000 clones, roughly 97% of them seen once, and the ten largest clones take around 0.057%. The receptor was isolated from a woman aged 25 to 45 in good health. The sequenced sample was naive CD4+ T cells sorted from blood. Subset described: CD45RA+ positively selected.

The CDR3 coding sequence is TGTGCCAGGTCAGCGGGAGCCCTGAACGACGAGCAGTACTTC. Residues: CARSAGALNDEQYF. The chain couples TRBV19 to TRBJ2-7, with TRBD2 identical over 8 bases. The CDR3 contains 14 residues. V was pared by 9 bases and J by 5 bases, with 12 bases of the junction left unmatched. The germline CDR1 and CDR2 sequences are LNHDA and SQIVND (reference sequence). Full variable domain (remainder filled in from reference TRBV19 and TRBJ2-7): DGGITQSPKYLFRKEGQNVTLSCEQNLNHDAMYWYRQDPGQGLRLIYYSQIVNDFQKGDIAEGYSVSREKKESFPLTVTSAQKNPTAFYLCARSAGALNDEQYFGPGTRLTVT.